This T cell receptor beta chain was profiled in a study of naive and memory T cell subsets. A UMI-containing oligonucleotide was joined by 3' ligation to the TCR cDNA template. Whole blood, 2 to 2.5 ml, came from adult healthy volunteers. Reverse transcription used DNase-treated unsorted total RNA, aiming for 1 to 1000 ng. This clonotype was counted only a few times. Its specificity is not known. The SP2 primer and nested alpha and beta constant region primers amplified ligated cDNA in four rounds. Blood and skin TCR RNA was reverse transcribed with alpha and beta constant primers. One entry per CDR3 protein, called by TCRdb with MiXCR from the 5' RACE reads. The table lists approximately 58,000 distinct CDR3 sequences, approximately 7.2% of them singletons. Findings of the study overall: The RNA method is potentially sensitive to activation and differentiation changes.

The germline V gene has CDR1 LNHDA and CDR2 SQIVND (reference sequence). The CDR3 contains 15 residues. V gave up 5 bases and J gave up 9 bases, with 20 bases separating them. The gene calls are TRBV19 and TRBJ2-1; tentatively, D is TRBD1 or TRBD2 (5 bases each). This receptor was identified in a male donor in good health. The CDR3 loop is CASSPPGASGGEQFF. The DNA of the CDR3 is TGTGCCAGTAGTCCCCCCGGGGCATCAGGAGGTGAGCAGTTCTTC.